These 10 T cell receptor beta chains were sequenced from one sample in a study of T-cell reconstitution after alpha-beta-depleted transplantation in children. Unique molecular identifiers were incorporated when the TCRbeta library was constructed. MiXCR was run by TCRdb on the PCR reads, yielding one entry per CDR3 protein. The sample lists about 340,000 distinct CDR3 sequences, 13% seen once, with 3.5% to 4.5% in the top ten. The input for sequencing was PBMCs, taken from the stem cell graft. All receptors derive from a human donor who donated a stem cell graft to a child with Fanconi anemia.

This clonotype was picked up a small number of times. The J gene is TRBJ1-2, the V gene TRBV6-5; D ambiguous. Trimming cost V 4 bases and J 5 bases, with 5 bases left between them. The CDR3 loop spans 11 amino acids. Germline V gives CDR1 MNHEY, CDR2 SVGAGI. Here the CDR3 DNA reads TGTGCCAGCAGTTCGGGTTATGGCTACACCTTC. Translating gives CASSSGYGYTF.

V and J are TRBV9 and TRBJ2-5; 11 positions match TRBD2. Germline CDR1 is SGDLS and CDR2 is YYNGEE. V was pared by 4 bases and J by 3 bases, with 8 bases of the junction left unmatched. The CDR3 spans 16 residues. Written as DNA, the CDR3 is TGTGCCAGCAGCTTCCGGACTAGCGGGCCCGAAGAGACCCAGTACTTC. Its translation is CASSFRTSGPEETQYF.

This clonotype was counted a few times. The V and J genes are TRBV3-1 and TRBJ2-7, with TRBD2 matching over 8 bases. The CDR3 extends over 15 amino acids. Germline V gene lookup returns CDR1 LGHDT and CDR2 YNNKEL (reference sequence). The trim removed 5 bases at V and 4 bases at J, leaving 10 bases unmatched. Here the CDR3 DNA reads TGTGCCAGCAGCGACCGGGGGGGAGTCGGGTACGAGCAGTACTTC. Translated, it gives CASSDRGGVGYEQYF.

This clonotype has just a few counts. The chain has TRBV9 and TRBJ2-2, with a weak D call TRBD1 (6 bases). The CDR3 length is 17 residues. The ends were cut back, 0 bases at V and 2 bases at J, with 14 bases in the middle. Germline V gene data show CDR1 as SGDLS and CDR2 as YYNGEE. As DNA, the CDR3 is TGTGCCAGCAGCGTAGCTCTGCGGACAGTTAACACCGGGGAGCTGTTTTTT. Amino acids: CASSVALRTVNTGELFF. Together with reference TRBV9 and TRBJ2-2, the CDR3 gives the full variable domain: DSGVTQTPKHLITATGQRVTLRCSPRSGDLSVYWYQQSLDQGLQFLIQYYNGEERAKGNILERFSAQQFPDLHSELNLSSLELGDSALYFCASSVALRTVNTGELFFGEGSRLTVL.

The CDR3 region is CASSFLAGGNNEQFF. The DNA for the CDR3 is TGTGCCAGCAGCTTTCTAGCGGGGGGGAACAATGAGCAGTTCTTC. The chain couples TRBV5-6 to TRBJ2-1, with 12 bases lining up with TRBD2. The CDR3 runs 15 residues. Germline CDR1 SGHDT, CDR2 YYEEEE. Trimming took 2 bases from V and 5 from J; bases not matched to a gene: 2.

This clonotype was seen a handful of times. The chain carries TRBV30 and TRBJ2-7; either TRBD1 or TRBD2 may fit D (6 bases each). V lost 1 base, J lost 3 bases, and 16 bases lay in between. CDR3 length: 15 residues. Germline-derived CDR1 and CDR2 are GTSNPN and SVGIG (reference sequence). The CDR3 reads CAWSGQSRDIYEQYF. In DNA form, the CDR3 reads TGTGCCTGGAGTGGCCAGTCGCGGGACATCTACGAGCAGTACTTC.

The chain joins TRBV20-1 to TRBJ1-5, with D hard to call. V was cut by 3 bases and J by 4 bases, with 7 bases left in between. The CDR3 has 12 residues. CDR1 DFQATT and CDR2 SNEGSKA come from the germline V gene (reference sequence). CDR3 DNA: TGCAGTGCTAGGACCTATAATCAGCCCCAGCATTTT. Protein: CSARTYNQPQHF.

This clonotype turned up a few times. The V call is TRBV28, the J call TRBJ2-5, with a possible D match to TRBD2 (6 bases). CDR3 length equals 15 residues. Trimming took 10 bases from V and 5 from J, leaving 23 bases between them. Germline V lookup: CDR1 MDHEN, CDR2 SYDVKM. CDR3 loop: CATQGGGVQSETQYF. As DNA, the CDR3 is TGTGCCACCCAAGGCGGCGGGGTGCAGTCGGAGACCCAGTACTTC.

The rearrangement joins TRBV6-5 to TRBJ1-6; D possibly corresponds to TRBD1 (6 bases). V lost 2 bases and J 11 bases, leaving 10 bases between the germline ends. The CDR3 is 13 amino acids. Germline CDR1 MNHEY, CDR2 SVGAGI. The CDR3 loop reads CASSYGGLPPLHF. CDR3 in DNA: TGTGCCAGCAGTTACGGGGGGCTTCCACCCCTCCACTTT.

CDR3: CASSQGLAGRDTQYF. The CDR3 coding sequence is TGTGCCAGCAGCCAGGGACTAGCGGGGAGAGATACGCAGTATTTT. This rearrangement joins TRBV13 to TRBJ2-3, with TRBD2 matching 13 bases. CDR1 and CDR2 (germline): PRHDT, FYEKMQ (reference sequence). The CDR3 totals 15 residues. Trimming took 5 bases from V and 5 from J; bases not matched to a gene: 4. Complete variable domain (other parts from reference TRBV13 and TRBJ2-3): AAGVIQSPRHLIKEKRETATLKCYPIPRHDTVYWYQQGPGQDPQFLISFYEKMQSDKGSIPDRFSAQQFSDYHSELNMSSLELGDSALYFCASSQGLAGRDTQYFGPGTRLTVL.